The TCR beta chain described here comes from a study of T cells after yellow fever vaccination. Study results and caveats: There was a possibility that FACS-sorted repertoires contained abundant clonotypes contaminating from the bulk population.

CDR3 length: 17 residues. CDR1 and CDR2 (germline): SGHTA, FQGTGA. V lost 0 bases, J lost 2 bases, and 14 bases lay in between. TCRdb independently ran MiXCR on the 5' RACE reads; one entry per CDR3 protein. Counted here are 610,000 or so distinct CDR3 sequences, roughly an eighth occurring once; the ten biggest clones make up 14% to 15%. Turning to this clonotype: No antigen is known for it.

The chain joins TRBV7-3 to TRBJ2-1; D remains ambiguous. Sequencing used PBMCs, obtained on the day of the yellow fever booster vaccination. The source is a man aged 25 to 40 who received the YFV17D yellow fever vaccine. Here the CDR3 DNA reads TGTGCCAGCAGCTTAACGTCGAGTAGATGGGCCTACAATGAGCAGTTCTTC. Translating gives CASSLTSSRWAYNEQFF.